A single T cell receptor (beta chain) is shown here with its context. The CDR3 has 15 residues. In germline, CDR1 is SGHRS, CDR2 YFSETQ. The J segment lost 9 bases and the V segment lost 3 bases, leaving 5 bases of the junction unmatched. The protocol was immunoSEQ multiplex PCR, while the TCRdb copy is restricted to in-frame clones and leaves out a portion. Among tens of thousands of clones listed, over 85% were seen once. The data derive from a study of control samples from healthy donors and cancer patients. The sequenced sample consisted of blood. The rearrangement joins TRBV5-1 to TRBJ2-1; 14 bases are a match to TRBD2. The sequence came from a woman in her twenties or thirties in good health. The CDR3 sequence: CASSSGLAGGLEQFF. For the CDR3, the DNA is TGCGCCAGCAGCTCTGGACTAGCGGGGGGCCTTGAGCAGTTCTTC.